The 8 T cell receptor beta chains given below trace back to one sample, sequenced in a study of control samples from healthy donors and cancer patients. Clones were read by immunoSEQ multiplex PCR, and TCRdb kept only the in-frame ones, dropping some. The sample contains approximately 70,000 clones, about nine tenths of which appear only once. The specimen sequenced was PBMCs. The origin of the receptors is a woman aged 45-65 years with colorectal cancer.

The chain is built from TRBV6-1 and TRBJ2-5; D unclear. Trimming shortened V by 1 base and J by 5 bases, and 11 bases separated the two germline ends. Looked up from germline, CDR1 is MNHNS and CDR2 is SASEGT. The CDR3 sequence is 14 residues long. This chain's CDR3 is CASSEVLNSETQYF. CDR3 in DNA: TGTGCCAGCAGTGAAGTTTTGAACTCGGAGACCCAGTACTTC.

V and J are TRBV5-1 and TRBJ1-1, with D unresolved. The germline V gene has CDR1 SGHRS and CDR2 YFSETQ. This CDR3 is 19 amino acids long. Between the trimmed V and J ends, which lost 1 base and 0 bases, there was a span of 22 bases. CDR3 nucleotide sequence: TGCGCCAGCAGCTTGATTCCTGGGGTGGAAGGCGCAGTGAACACTGAAGCTTTCTTT. Translated, it gives CASSLIPGVEGAVNTEAFF.

The V gene is TRBV18, the J gene TRBJ2-3; TRBD1 is a possible D gene (6 bases). This CDR3 contains 13 residues. V was trimmed by 0 bases and J by 7 bases, leaving 8 bases between them. From germline, CDR1 is KGHSH and CDR2 LQKENI. CDR3 protein: CASSPPTGNTQYF. The CDR3 coding sequence is TGTGCCAGCTCACCACCAACAGGGAATACGCAGTATTTT.

The V and J genes are TRBV14 and TRBJ1-1; D may be TRBD1 (5 bases). CDR1 and CDR2 (germline): SGHDN, FVKESK. This CDR3 has 14 amino acids. V lost 0 bases, J lost 6 bases, and 11 bases lay in between. Here the CDR3 DNA reads TGTGCCAGCAGCCAAGATAGGGGCGGACCTGAAGCTTTCTTT. Translation gives CASSQDRGGPEAFF.

J is TRBJ1-1 and V is TRBV5-6; a weak D match, TRBD1 (5 bases). Germline V gives CDR1 SGHDT, CDR2 YYEEEE. The CDR3 spans 15 residues. Trimming removed 2 bases from V and 4 bases from J, with 15 bases in between. In DNA form, the CDR3 reads TGTGCCAGCAGCTTCGGGACGGGAACCTTCACTGAAGCTTTCTTT. Its translation is CASSFGTGTFTEAFF.

The gene calls are TRBV6-4 and TRBJ2-2, with D perhaps assigned TRBD1 or TRBD2 (6 bases each). CDR1 MRHNA and CDR2 SNTAGT come from the germline V gene. This CDR3 spans 18 amino acids. V lost 8 bases, J lost 0 bases, and 22 bases lay in between. CDR3 amino acids: CASPCLREDSANTGELFF. The CDR3 DNA is TGTGCCAGCCCCTGTCTTAGGGAGGACAGCGCGAACACCGGGGAGCTGTTTTTT.

This clone has a single count. The CDR3 sequence is CASSLMTRSYEQYF. CDR3 coding DNA: TGCGCCAGCAGCTTGATGACTAGATCCTACGAGCAGTACTTC. The chain couples TRBV5-1 to TRBJ2-7; weak D call: TRBD2 (6 bases). Trimming removed 1 base from V and 1 base from J, with 9 bases in between. The CDR3 is made up of 14 amino acids. The germline CDR1 and CDR2 sequences are SGHRS and YFSETQ.

This clone appeared once. V is TRBV3-1 (or the pseudogene TRBV3-2) and J is TRBJ2-1; 9 bases are a match to TRBD2. With V trimmed by 3 bases and J by 13 bases, 7 bases remained unmatched. The CDR3 runs to 13 residues. The germline V gene has CDR1 LGHDT and CDR2 YNNKEL (reference sequence). The CDR3 bases are TGTGCCAGCAGCCAGGATCTGACTAGCGGTCAGTTCTTC. This encodes CASSQDLTSGQFF.